Listed below are T cell receptor beta chains from one sample, sequenced in a study of shared clonotypes between healthy human individuals. Method: immunoSEQ multiplex PCR; TCRdb's copy keeps in-frame clones and lacks some. The sample has some 2,000,000 clones, approximately 94% seen once; the top ten hold approximately 0.13%. Sequencing was carried out using naive CD4+ T cells sorted from blood. All receptors derive from a man younger than 35 in good health. Each CDR3 is given with its conserved first and last residue. A D gene is named only where the DNA matches it firmly. Not every row has a clone size; where given, it reads once, few, many or a size class.

TRBV7-9	NA	NA	TRBJ1-6	TGTGCCAGCAGCTTAGGGAATAATTCACCCCTCCACTTT	CASSLGNNSPLHF
TRBV7-2	NA	once	TRBJ2-7	TGTGCCAGCAGCTTAGAACTGAACTACGAGCAGTACTTC	CASSLELNYEQYF
TRBV25-1	TRBD1	NA	TRBJ2-1	TGTGCCAGCAGTGAGACAGGGGGCAATGAGCAGTTCTTC	CASSETGGNEQFF
TRBV9	NA	once	TRBJ1-2	TGTGCCAGCAACAAGGACCTGTTTAACTATGGCTACACCTTC	CASNKDLFNYGYTF
TRBV7-6	NA	NA	TRBJ2-7	TGTGCCAGCAGCCTAGCCGGGGTTAGCGAGCAGTACTTC	CASSLAGVSEQYF
TRBV7-9	NA	NA	TRBJ1-6	TGTGCCAGCAGCTGGCAGGGCTTTAGGGATTCACCCCTCCACTTT	CASSWQGFRDSPLHF
TRBV5-4	NA	NA	TRBJ2-1	TGTGCCAGCAGCTCCGGTCGAGGGAGCGGTAGCCATTCCAATGAGCAGTTCTTC	CASSSGRGSGSHSNEQFF
TRBV28	NA	NA	TRBJ2-2	TGTGCCAGCACCTCTAAGTCGGTTACCGGGGAGCTGTTTTTT	CASTSKSVTGELFF
TRBV21-1	NA	NA	TRBJ1-1	TGTGCCAGCAGCAAAGATTGGGACAGGGAAACTGAAGCTTTCTTT	CASSKDWDRETEAFF
TRBV5-4	TRBD1	once	TRBJ2-1	TGTGCCAGCAGCCCGGACAGGGGTGGAGTGCAGTTCTTC	CASSPDRGGVQFF
TRBV7-9	TRBD1	NA	TRBJ1-2	TGTGCCAGCAGCTTAGCCGCAGGGGGCAACTATGGCTACACCTTC	CASSLAAGGNYGYTF
TRBV6-5	NA	NA	TRBJ2-7	TGTATGAACAGGACACCATATTTC	CMNRTPYF
TRBV6-5	NA	NA	TRBJ1-2	TGTGCCAGCAGTTACGCTCGAGAATATGGCTACACCTTC	CASSYAREYGYTF
TRBV2	TRBD1	once	TRBJ2-2	TGTGCCAGCAGTGAAGGGACAGGGTTGGCCGGGGAGCTGTTTTTT	CASSEGTGLAGELFF
TRBV27	NA	once	TRBJ1-6	TGTGCCAGCGGTCGGGCTTCAAATTCACCCCTCCACTTT	CASGRASNSPLHF
TRBV27	NA	NA	TRBJ2-2	TGTGCCAGCAGTTGGGGTGGTAGCGTCACCGGGGAGCTGTTTTTT	CASSWGGSVTGELFF
TRBV28	TRBD1	NA	TRBJ1-2	TGTGCCAGCAGTTTAGTGGGACAGCGGTTCTACACCTTC	CASSLVGQRFYTF
TRBV21-1	NA	NA	TRBJ1-2	TGTGCCAGCAGCAAAGGCTCTTATCAAGGGGCGAATGGTGGCTACACCTTC	CASSKGSYQGANGGYTF
TRBV6-1	TRBD1	NA	TRBJ1-5	TGTGCCAGCAGTGCCCAGGGACAGAATCAGCCCCAGCATTTT	CASSAQGQNQPQHF
TRBV2	NA	NA	TRBJ2-7	TGTGCCAGCAGCCTAGAAGCACTAACCTACGAGCAGTACTTC	CASSLEALTYEQYF
TRBV6-5	NA	NA	TRBJ2-5	TGTGCCAGCAGGGGGGTAGGGTGGGAGACCCAGTACTTC	CASRGVGWETQYF
TRBV10-3	TRBD2	NA	TRBJ2-3	TGTGCCATCAGCGAAACTAGCGGGAGAATTTTAGATACGCAGTATTTT	CAISETSGRILDTQYF
TRBV4-1	NA	NA	TRBJ2-5	TGCGCCAGCAGCCAAGTTGCAGTCCCCGGAGAGACCCAGTACTTC	CASSQVAVPGETQYF
TRBV30	NA	NA	TRBJ1-5	TGTGCCTGGGGGAATGGTCGGGACTATAGCAATCAGCCCCAGCATTTT	CAWGNGRDYSNQPQHF
TRBV18	NA	NA	TRBJ1-2	TGTGCCAGCTCACAACAGGGACCCGTGTTTGGCTACACCTTC	CASSQQGPVFGYTF
TRBV6-5	TRBD1	NA	TRBJ2-5	TGTGCCAGCAGTTACGCCGGGACAGAAGAGACCCAGTACTTC	CASSYAGTEETQYF
TRBV6-5	TRBD2	few	TRBJ2-1	TGTGCCAGCAGCCGCGGGACTAGCGGGAGTAATGAGCAGTTCTTC	CASSRGTSGSNEQFF
TRBV5-1	NA	NA	TRBJ2-3	TGCGCCAGCAGCCCCCAGGGGGGGGTGGGGACAGATACGCAGTATTTT	CASSPQGGVGTDTQYF
TRBV6-1	TRBD1	NA	TRBJ2-5	TGTGCCAGCAGTGAAGGGACAGGGTGGGAGACCCAGTACTTC	CASSEGTGWETQYF
TRBV6-1	NA	NA	TRBJ2-7	TGTGCCAGCAGTGAAGCGCTTCCCTACGAGCAGTACTTC	CASSEALPYEQYF
TRBV2	NA	NA	TRBJ1-4	TGTGCCAGCAGTGAACAGGGTCAAGAAAAACTGTTTTTT	CASSEQGQEKLFF
TRBV18	TRBD2	few	TRBJ2-7	TGTGCCAGCTCACCGGGACTAGCGGACCGCTCCTACGAGCAGTACTTC	CASSPGLADRSYEQYF
TRBV10-1	TRBD1	NA	TRBJ2-7	TGCGCCAGCAGTGAACCCGGGACAGCCTACGAGCAGTACTTC	CASSEPGTAYEQYF
TRBV29-1	NA	NA	TRBJ2-2	TGCAGCTCCCCCCCCTCTGGGATACCCTCGAACACCGGGGAGCTGTTTTTT	CSSPPSGIPSNTGELFF
TRBV4-1	TRBD2	NA	TRBJ2-5	TGCGCCAGCAGCCAAGAGACTAGCGGCCAAGAGACCCAGTACTTC	CASSQETSGQETQYF
TRBV5-1	TRBD2	NA	TRBJ2-1	TGCGCCAGCAGCCCTCTTCCTAGCGGACCCACCTACAATGAGCAGTTCTTC	CASSPLPSGPTYNEQFF
TRBV18	TRBD2	NA	TRBJ2-5	TGTGCCAGCTCAAAGACTAGCGGGATTGGAGAGACCCAGTACTTC	CASSKTSGIGETQYF
TRBV11-3	TRBD2	NA	TRBJ2-1	TGTGCCAGCAGCTTAGAAGGTAGCGGGGGCCGAGGTGAGCAGTTCTTC	CASSLEGSGGRGEQFF
TRBV10-3	TRBD1	NA	TRBJ1-1	TGTGCAGCCGGGACAGGGGTCATGAACACTGAAGCTTTCTTT	CAAGTGVMNTEAFF
TRBV6-5	TRBD1	NA	TRBJ2-7	TGTGCCAGCAGTTACTTTCGGACAGGGGACTACGAGCAGTACTTC	CASSYFRTGDYEQYF